The clone carrying this T cell receptor beta chain has just one count. This sample was taken from a study of blood T cell repertoires in COVID-19. The J segment lost 4 bases and the V segment lost 7 bases, leaving 5 bases of the junction unmatched. The length of the CDR3 is 13 residues. The repertoire was sequenced with immunoSEQ multiplex PCR; TCRdb's copy has only in-frame clones and lacks some. The sample comprises around 88,000 clones, more than 85% of which are singletons, and under 2% rests with the top ten. Source material: peripheral blood. The chain joins TRBV12-3 or TRBV12-4 to TRBJ2-7; TRBD1 aligns across 9 bases. The sequence was obtained from a man in his sixties with acute or convalescent COVID-19. The CDR3 DNA reads as TGTGCCAGCACCTCGGACAGGGGTTACGAGCAGTACTTC. Residues: CASTSDRGYEQYF.